The 12 T cell receptor beta chains reported below all come from one sample, sequenced in a study of T-cell reconstitution after alpha-beta-depleted transplantation in children (dated by TCRdb to about 2016). The library was made by PCR. Data came from an Illumina HiSeq 2500. TCR library preparation used molecular barcoding, with unique molecular identifiers applied to normalize quantification of the TCRbeta repertoire. Through fastp at Q25 and MiXCR, TCRdb rebuilt clones from the public reads, retaining in-frame beta chains. Every distinct CDR3 protein forms one entry, paired with its most common genes and DNA. A total of roughly 590,000 distinct CDR3 sequences appear in this sample, roughly 15% of them only once. 1.1% of the sample is held by the ten biggest clonotypes. Source: PBMCs from the stem cell graft donor, taken from the stem cell graft. These receptors were taken from a human donor who donated a stem cell graft to a child with acute myeloid leukemia.

In this sample, this clonotype turned up many times. This chain links TRBV20-1 with TRBJ2-6; perhaps TRBD1 as D (6 bases). The V gene's germline CDR1 is DFQATT and CDR2 SNEGSKA (reference sequence). This CDR3 comprises 15 residues. The V end was cut by 6 bases, the J end by 0 bases, with 12 bases between. In nucleotides, the CDR3 is TGCAGTGCCTTACAGGGTGGCTCTGGGGCCAACGTCCTGACTTTC. It specifies CSALQGGSGANVLTF.

This clonotype has a handful of counts. This rearrangement joins TRBV20-1 to TRBJ2-7; D is possibly TRBD1 (5 bases). Germline V gives CDR1 DFQATT, CDR2 SNEGSKA (reference sequence). The CDR3 has 15 residues. Trimming cost V 0 bases and J 0 bases, with 12 bases left between them. CDR3 DNA: TGCAGTGCTAGAGATAGCAGGGCTGGCTCCTACGAGCAGTACGTC. It encodes CSARDSRAGSYEQYV.

Only a few counts were recorded for this clonotype. This rearrangement joins TRBV6-2 or TRBV6-3 to TRBJ2-3; 9 bases are a match to TRBD1. Germline-derived CDR1 and CDR2 are MNHEY and SVGEGT. Germline trimming cut 2 bases from V and 4 bases from J; bases unmatched to any gene: 4. The CDR3 has 15 residues. The CDR3 here is CASSYGGTGSDTQYF. The DNA for the CDR3 is TGTGCCAGCAGTTACGGAGGGACAGGGTCAGATACGCAGTATTTT.

Many counts were recorded for this clonotype. The CDR3 DNA is TGTGCCAGCAGCTCCCCCGGACAGGGCCCTCCCCAGTTCTTC. The encoded protein is CASSSPGQGPPQFF. The genes are TRBV7-8 and TRBJ2-1, with 8 positions matching TRBD1. The germline gives CDR1 SGHVS, CDR2 FQNEAQ. The CDR3 totals 14 residues. With V trimmed by 4 bases and J by 13 bases, 12 bases remained unmatched.

The chain has TRBV24-1 and TRBJ2-1; 9 positions match TRBD2. V shed 4 bases, J shed 4 bases, and the junction held 7 bases outside the gene matches. This CDR3 has 16 residues. Germline V gene lookup returns CDR1 KGHDR and CDR2 SFDVKD. Written as DNA, the CDR3 is TGTGCCACCAGTGACCCCGTAGCGGGGGTTTACAATGAGCAGTTCTTC. It is translated as CATSDPVAGVYNEQFF.

This clonotype was seen many times. The chain links TRBV29-1 to TRBJ2-5; the D call may be TRBD1 or TRBD2 (5 bases each). This CDR3 is built from 13 residues. Germline V lookup: CDR1 SQVTM, CDR2 ANQGSEA. The CDR3 nucleotides read TGCACCGCCTCGGGACGTACCCAAGAGACCCAGTACTTC. Its translation: CTASGRTQETQYF.

This clonotype has only a few counts. The chain combines TRBV29-1 with TRBJ2-1; the D gene is possibly TRBD2 (6 bases). The ends were cut back, 6 bases at V and 6 bases at J, with 15 bases in the middle. The CDR3 is 13 residues long. Per germline, CDR1 SQVTM and CDR2 ANQGSEA. CDR3 protein: CSVIRDFSNEQFF. CDR3 DNA: TGCAGCGTGATCCGGGACTTTTCCAATGAGCAGTTCTTC.

This clonotype was found many times. The rearrangement joins TRBV9 to TRBJ2-3; possible D gene TRBD2, 6 bases. CDR3 length: 14 amino acids. CDR1 and CDR2 (germline): SGDLS, YYNGEE. V was shortened by 6 bases and J by 0 bases, with 11 bases between the two germline ends. The DNA of the CDR3 is TGTGCCAGCAAGTCCGGGACTAGCACAGATACGCAGTATTTT. Protein sequence: CASKSGTSTDTQYF. Together with reference TRBV9 and TRBJ2-3, the CDR3 gives the full variable domain: DSGVTQTPKHLITATGQRVTLRCSPRSGDLSVYWYQQSLDQGLQFLIQYYNGEERAKGNILERFSAQQFPDLHSELNLSSLELGDSALYFCASKSGTSTDTQYFGPGTRLTVL.

This clonotype was observed many times. V gene TRBV7-2 combines with J gene TRBJ1-6; D is possibly TRBD1 (5 bases). V was clipped by 5 bases and J by 7 bases, with 21 bases between them. Germline loops: CDR1 SGHTA, CDR2 FQGNSA. The CDR3 totals 17 residues. This chain's CDR3 is CASSLIWGSIGNSPLHF. In nucleotides, the CDR3 is TGTGCCAGCAGCCTCATCTGGGGGTCGATCGGAAATTCACCCCTCCACTTT.

This clonotype was seen at least ten times. This chain uses TRBV20-1 with TRBJ1-1; 10 nucleotides line up with TRBD1. With 2 bases clipped from V and 6 bases from J, the junction kept 9 bases outside the gene matches. Per the germline V gene, CDR1 is DFQATT and CDR2 is SNEGSKA (reference sequence). The CDR3 length is 15 residues. The CDR3 loop reads CSARQGQGVLAEAFF. Written as DNA, the CDR3 is TGCAGTGCTAGACAAGGACAGGGGGTTTTGGCTGAAGCTTTCTTT.

Of note for this clonotype: The junction and the germline gene differ at one end; a read error may be behind it. DNA for the CDR3: TGCAATGCTAGTCCCCCAGTGGAGGGCTATAATTCACCCCTCCACTTT. Protein product: CNASPPVEGYNSPLHF. V gene TRBV20-1 combines with J gene TRBJ1-6; D gene ambiguous. Germline V gene data show CDR1 as DFQATT and CDR2 as SNEGSKA (reference sequence). This CDR3 has 16 amino acids.

This clonotype was counted between two and nine times. The DNA of the CDR3 is TGCGCCAGCAGCAAAGTTAGAGCGGGGAGAAGCACAGATACGCAGTATTTT. Its protein is CASSKVRAGRSTDTQYF. The chain is built from TRBV5-1 and TRBJ2-3, with 7 nucleotides matching TRBD2. The J segment lost 0 bases and the V segment lost 4 bases, leaving 11 bases of the junction unmatched. Germline V gives CDR1 SGHRS, CDR2 YFSETQ. CDR3 length: 17 residues.